The entry below describes one TCR beta chain. Its antigen is still unknown. Method: immunoSEQ multiplex PCR; TCRdb's copy keeps in-frame clones and lacks some. This table has approximately 5,000 clones, 95% to 96% appearing once. The record originates from a study of T cell clonotyping in hematopoietic cell transplantation. Overall study findings and caveats: Recipient TCR diversity dropped after transplant; expanded clonotypes rose from day 30 to 180. Few recipient clonotypes overlapped donors; over 95% were de novo at given depth. Cells were unsorted, so CD4 and CD8 contributions were not separated.

CDR1 MNHNS and CDR2 SASEGT come from the germline V gene. The CDR3 has 16 amino acids. V lost 4 bases to trimming and J lost 0 bases, with 13 bases between them. The source was PBMCs, collected 100 days after allogeneic stem cell transplant. This sequence was found in a male patient aged 35-55 years who had an allogeneic stem cell transplant from a related donor, so the T cells may come from the graft donor. Some clones in this sample may be carry-over from other donors' samples. The rearrangement uses TRBV6-1 and TRBJ1-3, with D possibly matching TRBD1 (6 bases). CDR3 residues: CASSATGLSSGNTIYF. The CDR3, as DNA: TGTGCCAGCAGTGCGACAGGCCTCTCCTCTGGAAACACCATATATTTT.